The clone carrying this TCR beta chain was counted a few times. Its target is unknown. This sample was taken from a study of CD8 T cells in ankylosing spondylitis. The study's findings and limits: Eight or nine highly homologous variants made up a TCR beta motif that seemed to typify ankylosing spondylitis blood. Reactive arthritis synovial fluid and blood previously showed some of these motif variants. Reports say disease-linked clones showed up significantly more in matched ankylosing spondylitis synovial fluid.

Losses at the gene ends were 2 bases for V and 3 bases for J; bases not matched to a gene: 4. CDR1 SGHVS and CDR2 FNYEAQ come from the germline V gene. The CDR3 loop spans 15 amino acids. One entry per CDR3 protein, called by TCRdb with MiXCR from the 5' RACE reads. Among under 850,000 distinct CDR3 sequences, under 20% were seen once, and the ten largest hold around a fifth. What was sequenced was blood, either unsorted or a sorted T cell fraction (not recorded which). This chain uses TRBV7-6 with TRBJ2-1; 7 nucleotides agree with TRBD2. This TCR was recovered from a male donor with ankylosing spondylitis. Written as DNA, the CDR3 is TGTGCCAGCAGCTTATCTAGCGGCCTCTACAATGAGCAGTTCTTC. Its translation is CASSLSSGLYNEQFF.